What follows are 17 T cell receptor beta chains derived from one specimen sequenced in a study of tumor-infiltrating lymphocytes in primary liver carcinoma (dated 2017 in TCRdb). The listed sequencing device is Illumina HiSeq 2500. TCRbeta-specific cDNA was reverse-transcribed from roughly 500 ng total RNA using a constant-region primer and ProtoScript II reverse transcriptase. Construction of the TCRbeta libraries relied on three nested rounds of multiplex PCR, following a slightly modified ARM-PCR procedure. The first two PCR rounds used multiplex TRBV1-TRBV30 forward primers with a Cbeta reverse primer, each for about 11 cycles. The public reads were run again by TCRdb, first through fastp at Q25 and then through MiXCR, and only productive beta chains were kept. Each entry is one CDR3 protein sequence, shown with its most common DNA and genes. This sample gives fewer than 250,000 distinct CDR3 sequences in total; 65% of them show up just once. Around 7.1% of the sample comes from the top ten.

RNA from unsorted whole blood was extracted with TRIzol reagent, and germline DNA was obtained with the DNeasy Blood & Tissue kit. The sequencing input was peripheral blood. These receptors originate from a woman aged 55-75 years with primary liver carcinoma and hepatitis B virus infection.

In this sample, this clonotype turned up once. Given a much more abundant clone one base away, this may be a read error. This chain uses TRBV4-1 with TRBJ2-1, with D uncertain. Deletions cut 0 bases from V and 9 bases from J, with 6 bases between. CDR1 MGHRA and CDR2 YSYEKL come from the germline V gene. The CDR3 has 12 residues. The CDR3 DNA follows: TGCGCCAGCAGCCAAGATTTTTGTGAGCAGTTCTTC. Protein product: CASSQDFCEQFF.

In this sample, this clonotype is medium-sized. V usage is TRBV11-2 and J usage is TRBJ2-2; D not certain. Deletions cut 5 bases from V and 7 bases from J, with 5 bases between. The CDR3 extends over 11 amino acids. Germline V lookup: CDR1 SGHAT, CDR2 FQNNGV. The CDR3 nucleotides read TGTGCCAGCAGCCCTAGCGGGGAGCTGTTTTTT. This gives the protein CASSPSGELFF. Complete variable domain (other parts from reference TRBV11-2 and TRBJ2-2): EAGVAQSPRYKIIEKRQSVAFWCNPISGHATLYWYQQILGQGPKLLIQFQNNGVVDDSQLPKDRFSAERLKGVDSTLKIQPAKLEDSAVYLCASSPSGELFFGEGSRLTVL.

A note on this clonotype: The junction shows a germline mismatch at one end, possibly a read error. This chain joins TRBV28 and TRBJ2-1; weak D call: TRBD1 (6 bases). Germline values: CDR1 MDHEN, CDR2 SYDVKM. This CDR3 spans 14 amino acids. CDR3 protein: CASASLDRYNGQFF. CDR3 DNA: TGTGCCAGCGCCTCCTTAGACAGGTACAATGGGCAGTTCTTC.

This clonotype was picked up many times. The chain uses TRBV12-3 or TRBV12-4 and TRBJ2-7; TRBD1 is a possible D gene (5 bases). Trimming shortened V by 6 bases and J by 3 bases, and 9 bases separated the two germline ends. This CDR3 is built from 12 residues. The CDR3 reads CASSPGIYEQYF. The CDR3 DNA reads TGTGCCAGCAGCCCAGGGATCTACGAGCAGTACTTC.

V gene TRBV28 combines with J gene TRBJ2-7; possible D gene TRBD1, 7 bases. CDR1 and CDR2 (germline): MDHEN, SYDVKM. Trimming shortened V by 6 bases and J by 2 bases, and 17 bases separated the two germline ends. The CDR3 is made up of 15 amino acids. CDR3 sequence reads: CASRRRGETTYEQYF. CDR3 sequence (DNA): TGTGCCAGCAGGCGCAGGGGGGAGACCACCTACGAGCAGTACTTC.

This chain connects TRBV5-6 to TRBJ2-1; 9 nucleotides agree with TRBD1. The length of the CDR3 is 15 residues. J lost 16 bases, V lost 2 bases, and 16 bases had no gene match. From germline, CDR1 is SGHDT and CDR2 YYEEEE. The CDR3 bases are TGTGCCAGCAGCTTCGGGGACAGGGCCTACAATGAGCGATTCTTC. Translated, it gives CASSFGDRAYNERFF.

In its sample, this clonotype was seen a few times. The chain joins TRBV12-3 or TRBV12-4 to TRBJ1-2, with TRBD1 identical over 8 bases. CDR3 length equals 12 residues. V lost 7 bases, J lost 6 bases, and 4 bases stayed unmatched. CDR3 region: CASKDRGDGYTF. The CDR3 DNA reads as TGTGCCAGCAAAGACAGGGGAGATGGCTACACCTTC.

CDR3 DNA sequence: TGTGCCAGCAGCGTAGATGGAACGGGCCCTAGCCGATACAATGAGCAGTTCTTC. Residues: CASSVDGTGPSRYNEQFF. The genes are TRBV9 and TRBJ2-1, with D perhaps matching TRBD2 (5 bases). Germline loops: CDR1 SGDLS, CDR2 YYNGEE. V was pared by 0 bases and J by 4 bases, with 20 bases between. This CDR3 is built from 18 residues.

A word on this clonotype: The CDR3 does not close with the conserved phenylalanine or tryptophan, likely indicating a read error. This sequence joins TRBV6-6 and TRBJ2-5; 12 positions match TRBD2. This CDR3 has 13 residues. Germline V gene sequence: CDR1 MNHNY, CDR2 SVGAGI (reference sequence). Trimming removed 10 bases from V and 3 bases from J; junction bases left unmatched: 3. CDR3 region: CATRTSGKETQYL. The CDR3 region has the DNA TGTGCCACCAGGACTAGCGGGAAAGAGACCCAGTACCTC.

In its sample, this clonotype was seen once. For the CDR3, the DNA is TGTGCCAGCAGCTCGGAGGCCCCAGATACGCAGTATTTT. It encodes CASSSEAPDTQYF. The gene calls are TRBV5-6 and TRBJ2-3; a possible D gene is TRBD2 (5 bases). The CDR3 runs to 13 residues. The germline V and J ends were trimmed by 3 bases and 4 bases, with 9 bases remaining between them. CDR1 is SGHDT, CDR2 YYEEEE, per germline.

Comment on this clonotype: A read error may produce the germline difference seen at one junction end. The chain uses TRBV6-5 and TRBJ1-2; tentatively, D is TRBD1 (6 bases). This CDR3 region has 15 residues. CDR1 MNHEY and CDR2 SVGAGI come from the germline V gene. In DNA form, the CDR3 reads TGTGTCAGCAGAATTAGGAGGACAGACGACTATGGTTACACCTTC. This gives the protein CVSRIRRTDDYGYTF.

The chain employs TRBV12-3 or TRBV12-4 and TRBJ2-3; a weak D match, TRBD2 (6 bases). This CDR3 spans 14 amino acids. V gave up 10 bases and J gave up 3 bases, with 17 bases separating them. The CDR3 nucleotides are TGTGCCACCCATTGGGGGGACCGTACAGATACGCAGTATTTT. It codes for CATHWGDRTDTQYF.

A word on this clonotype: At one end the junction does not follow the germline gene, possibly because of a read error. This sequence joins TRBV11-2 and TRBJ1-5; TRBD1 matches 9 bases. The CDR3 extends over 14 amino acids. Per the germline V gene, CDR1 is SGHAT and CDR2 is FQNNGV. DNA for the CDR3: TGTGCCAGCAGTTGGGACAGGGTCAATCAGTCCCAACATTTT. As protein: CASSWDRVNQSQHF. Drawing the rest from reference TRBV11-2 and TRBJ1-5, the complete variable domain is EAGVAQSPRYKIIEKRQSVAFWCNPISGHATLYWYQQILGQGPKLLIQFQNNGVVDDSQLPKDRFSAERLKGVDSTLKIQPAKLEDSAVYLCASSWDRVNQSQHFGDGTRLSIL.

A word on this clonotype: The germline gene is not matched at one end of the junction; a read error may be the cause. The chain uses TRBV11-2 and TRBJ1-2, with TRBD1 identical over 9 bases. The CDR3 sequence is 17 residues long. The germline CDR1 and CDR2 sequences are SGHAT and FQNNGV. The CDR3 nucleotides read TGCGCCAGCAGCTTAGACCCCGGGACAGGGAAAATCTATGGCTATGCCTTC. Translated, it gives CASSLDPGTGKIYGYAF.

This clonotype was counted once. The junction departs from germline at one end; a sequencing error may be responsible. This sequence joins TRBV11-2 and TRBJ1-2, with unresolved D. Germline-derived CDR1 and CDR2 are SGHAT and FQNNGV. The CDR3 is 12 amino acids. CDR3 region: CASNLGSVGYTF. The CDR3 DNA follows: TGTGCCAGCAACTTAGGCAGCGTGGGCTACACTTTC. The complete variable domain, with remaining parts taken from reference TRBV11-2 and TRBJ1-2, reads EAGVAQSPRYKIIEKRQSVAFWCNPISGHATLYWYQQILGQGPKLLIQFQNNGVVDDSQLPKDRFSAERLKGVDSTLKIQPAKLEDSAVYLCASNLGSVGYTFGSGTRLTVV.

Comment on this clonotype: One junction end disagrees with the germline gene, perhaps due to a read error. The rearrangement uses TRBV10-1 and TRBJ2-1; D is possibly TRBD2 (6 bases). The CDR3 has 13 residues. Germline CDR1 and CDR2: WNHNN and SYGVQD (reference sequence). CDR3 sequence (DNA): TGCGCCAACAGTCGGGACCTGGGAGGTGAGCAGTTCTTC. This translates into CANSRDLGGEQFF.

On this clonotype itself: A much larger clone sits a single nucleotide away, making a read error possible. This chain connects TRBV4-2 to TRBJ1-1, with a possible D match to TRBD1 (5 bases). CDR1 is LGHNA and CDR2 is YNFKEQ in the germline V gene. CDR3 size: 14 residues. The CDR3 protein is CASSFAVMGAEAFF. In DNA, the CDR3 is TGCGCCAGCAGCTTCGCGGTAATGGGGGCTGAAGCTTTCTTT.